Sequencing of this TCR beta chain was carried out in a study of T cell responses to AZD1222 COVID-19 vaccine (dated by TCRdb to the early 2020s). Broadly, across the study: TCR sequencing was performed for over 230 trial participants, of whom roughly 200 were given two doses of AZD1222 and 26 were given two doses of MenACWY control vaccine. Trial participants were enrolled by age into subgroups of 18-55, 56-69 and 70-plus years, and approximately 150, 30 and 60 TCR-sequenced participants, respectively, were included in these subgroups.

Overall results and qualifications from the work: In the small 56-69-year group, the increase in depth fell short of significance, most likely because of low power. The vaccine-associated CD4 TCRs covered the entire spike protein, and the dominant responses fell in regions 160-218 and 743-854. After two AZD1222 doses, both the breadth and the depth of spike-specific TCRs were significantly higher than at day 0 and than in MenACWY recipients. No day 14 peak-response samples were available, so repertoires were characterized only after the peak T cell response. Only five to seven AZD1222 recipients were SARS-CoV-2 seropositive at baseline, limiting conclusions about previously exposed vaccinees. Participants were mostly white British and included more females than males, and it was suggested by the authors that clonal diversity may have been underestimated. Reportedly, almost half of the unique spike-specific TCRs recognized epitopes lying outside the regions that are mutated in the B.1.351 and B.1.1.7 variants.

The time point tag for this specimen amounts to: about 28 days (+/-7) after the second vaccine dose. AZD1222 recipients whose second dose came at about 4 weeks and those whose second dose came at about 12 weeks were combined into one group, since spike-specific TCR depth and breadth did not differ between the two schedules. The vaccinee samples were drawn from two UK trials, COV001 and COV002, one of which was a single-blind randomized controlled phase 2/3 trial testing AZD1222 (ChAdOx1 nCoV-19) in healthy adults. For TCRbeta chain sequencing, PBMC samples were collected from trial participants at day 0 and at day 28 after the second dose. The CDR3 sequence holds 14 residues, the cysteine and phenylalanine included. The CDR3 DNA has 42 bases and is translated from base 1. In the germline V gene, CDR1 corresponds to SGHNT and CDR2 to YENEEA. The junction shows trimming of 6 bases on V and 3 bases on J, and the gene matches do not reach 3 bases of it.

The CDR3 regions of human TCRbeta chains were analyzed by immunosequencing. The published analysis was carried out like this. TCRs in the repertoires were matched against a reference library of SARS-CoV-2-specific TCRs that had been generated with the MIRA antigen-specificity platform. Breadth meant the fraction of unique TCRs that were SARS-CoV-2-associated, whereas depth meant the fraction of total T cells that were SARS-CoV-2-associated. Each spike-specific TCR was assigned to its reactive spike region and to a CD4 or CD8 class using the MIRA data. Log10-transformed breadth and depth values were compared by one-way ANOVA with Sidak's multiple comparisons tests. TCRdb took this table from immuneACCESS and kept in-frame rearrangements with V and J called. Such tables lack part of the clones; where checked against another copy, unresolved V genes explain under half of the gap, and the rest is unexplained. V and J calls and clone size are copied from that table; D and trimming were computed from the DNA. Across this sample there are roughly 110,000 clones, with 90% seen only once. The ten largest clones capture approximately 8.2% of the sample.

A word on this clone: Its antigen is not yet known. Base qualities are not provided; no much larger clone lies one nucleotide away.

The chain joins TRBV11-3 to TRBJ2-2, with 8 bases aligning to TRBD1. This sequence originates from an adult who received the AZD1222 COVID-19 vaccine. Here the sequenced sample was peripheral blood, taken 28 days after the second AZD1222 dose. The CDR3 reads as follows: CASRTGGDTGELFF. The nucleotide sequence reads as follows: TGTGCCAGCAGAACAGGGGGTGACACCGGGGAGCTGTTTTTT.